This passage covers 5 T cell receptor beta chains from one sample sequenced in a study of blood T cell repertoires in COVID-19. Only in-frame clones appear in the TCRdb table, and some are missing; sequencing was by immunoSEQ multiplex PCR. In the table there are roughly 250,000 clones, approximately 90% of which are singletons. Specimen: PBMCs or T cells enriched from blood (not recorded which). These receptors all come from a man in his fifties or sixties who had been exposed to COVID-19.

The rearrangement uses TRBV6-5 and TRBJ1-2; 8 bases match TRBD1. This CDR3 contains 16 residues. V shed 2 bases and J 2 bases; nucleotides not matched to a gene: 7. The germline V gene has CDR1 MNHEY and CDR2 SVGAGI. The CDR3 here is CASSYPGQEINYGYTF. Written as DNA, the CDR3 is TGTGCCAGCAGTTACCCGGGACAGGAAATCAACTATGGCTACACCTTC.

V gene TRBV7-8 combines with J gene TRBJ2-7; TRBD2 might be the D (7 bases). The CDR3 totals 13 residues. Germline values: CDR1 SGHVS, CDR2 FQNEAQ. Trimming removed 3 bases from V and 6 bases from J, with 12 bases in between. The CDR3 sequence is CASSLGGGGEQYV. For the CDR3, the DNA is TGTGCCAGCAGCTTGGGGGGAGGGGGCGAGCAGTACGTC.

The CDR3 bases are TGTGCCAGCAGCTCACTGACAGGGATCAGGGGAAAACTGTTTTTT. Translation gives CASSSLTGIRGKLFF. This chain joins TRBV11-2 and TRBJ1-4; 7 bases agree with TRBD1. Germline CDR1 reads SGHAT; CDR2 reads FQNNGV. CDR3 length: 15 amino acids. V shed 4 bases and J 10 bases; nucleotides not matched to a gene: 12.

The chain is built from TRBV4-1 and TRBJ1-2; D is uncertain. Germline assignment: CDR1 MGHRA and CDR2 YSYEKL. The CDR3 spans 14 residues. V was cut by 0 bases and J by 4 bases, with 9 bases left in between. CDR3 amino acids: CASSQDKSGYGYTF. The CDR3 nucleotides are TGCGCCAGCAGCCAAGATAAGTCGGGCTATGGCTACACCTTC.

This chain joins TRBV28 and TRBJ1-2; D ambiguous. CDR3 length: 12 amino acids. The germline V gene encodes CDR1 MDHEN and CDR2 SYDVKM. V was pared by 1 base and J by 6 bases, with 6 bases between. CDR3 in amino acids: CASSLYPDGYTF. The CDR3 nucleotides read TGTGCCAGCAGTTTATACCCAGATGGCTACACCTTC.